This T cell receptor beta chain was documented in a study of OX40 agonist ivuxolimab in advanced cancers. Study as a whole: Dose-escalation subjects each had hepatocellular carcinoma, melanoma, renal cell or head and neck cancer.

Clones were sequenced by immunoSEQ multiplex PCR, and TCRdb holds only the in-frame ones, with some missing. The table lists around 50,000 clones, 80% to 90% of them singletons. In germline, CDR1 is SGHDN, CDR2 FVKESK. This CDR3 region has 16 residues. V lost 0 bases, J lost 8 bases, and 10 bases stayed unmatched. The rearrangement joins TRBV14 to TRBJ2-1; 7 bases map to TRBD1. The clonotype originates from an adult with an advanced solid tumor such as melanoma, head and neck, liver or kidney cancer. The material sequenced was CD4+ or CD8+ T cells sorted from blood, taken in a trial of the OX40 agonist ivuxolimab. The CDR3: CASSQDRRGRTDEQFF. The CDR3, as DNA: TGTGCCAGCAGCCAAGATCGAAGGGGGCGGACGGATGAGCAGTTCTTC.